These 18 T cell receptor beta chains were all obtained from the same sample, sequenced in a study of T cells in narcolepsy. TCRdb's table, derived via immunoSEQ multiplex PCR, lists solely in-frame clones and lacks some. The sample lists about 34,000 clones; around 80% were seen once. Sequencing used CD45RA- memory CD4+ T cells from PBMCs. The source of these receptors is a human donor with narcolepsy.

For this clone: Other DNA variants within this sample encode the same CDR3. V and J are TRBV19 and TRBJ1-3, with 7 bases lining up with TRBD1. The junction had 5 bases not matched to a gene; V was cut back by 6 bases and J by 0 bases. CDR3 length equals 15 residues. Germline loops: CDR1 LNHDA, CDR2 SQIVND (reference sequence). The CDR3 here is CASRRGDSSGNTIYF. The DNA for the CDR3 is TGTGCCAGTAGGAGGGGGGACAGCTCTGGAAACACCATATATTTT.

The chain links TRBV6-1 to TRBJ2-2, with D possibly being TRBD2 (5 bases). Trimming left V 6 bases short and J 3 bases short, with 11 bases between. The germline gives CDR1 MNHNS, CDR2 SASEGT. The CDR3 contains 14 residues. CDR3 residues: CASSRGGYTGELFF. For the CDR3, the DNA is TGTGCCAGCAGCCGGGGTGGATACACCGGGGAGCTGTTTTTT.

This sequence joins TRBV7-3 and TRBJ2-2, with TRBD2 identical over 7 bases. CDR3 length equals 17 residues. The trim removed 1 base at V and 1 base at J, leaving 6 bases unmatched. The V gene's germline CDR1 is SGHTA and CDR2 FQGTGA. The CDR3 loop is CASSLSGLAVNTGELFF. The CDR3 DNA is TGTGCCAGCAGCTTAAGCGGGCTAGCGGTGAACACCGGGGAGCTGTTTTTT. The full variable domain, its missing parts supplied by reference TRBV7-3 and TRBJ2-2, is GAGVSQTPSNKVTEKGKYVELRCDPISGHTALYWYRQSLGQGPEFLIYFQGTGAADDSGLPNDRFFAVRPEGSVSTLKIQRTERGDSAVYLCASSLSGLAVNTGELFFGEGSRLTVL.

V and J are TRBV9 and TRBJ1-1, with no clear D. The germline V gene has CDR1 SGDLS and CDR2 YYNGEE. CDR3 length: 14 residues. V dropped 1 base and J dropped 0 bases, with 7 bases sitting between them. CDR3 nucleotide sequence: TGTGCCAGCAGCGTATCACCGATGAACACTGAAGCTTTCTTT. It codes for CASSVSPMNTEAFF.

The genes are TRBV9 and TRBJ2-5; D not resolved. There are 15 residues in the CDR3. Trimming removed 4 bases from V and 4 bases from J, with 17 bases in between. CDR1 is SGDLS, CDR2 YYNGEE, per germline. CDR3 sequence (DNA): TGTGCCAGCAGCTTAAGACACGTCGTTGTAGAGACCCAGTACTTC. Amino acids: CASSLRHVVVETQYF.

CDR3 bases: TGTGCCAGCAGCCCGGGGACAGCTAACTATGGCTACACCTTC. Translating gives CASSPGTANYGYTF. The rearrangement joins TRBV7-3 to TRBJ1-2; TRBD1 agrees at 7 bases. V lost 5 bases and J lost 0; bases outside the gene matches: 3. Germline V gene sequence: CDR1 SGHTA, CDR2 FQGTGA. The CDR3 length is 14 residues.

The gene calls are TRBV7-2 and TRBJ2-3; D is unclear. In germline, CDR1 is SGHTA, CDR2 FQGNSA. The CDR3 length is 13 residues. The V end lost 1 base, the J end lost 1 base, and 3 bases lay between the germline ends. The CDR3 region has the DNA TGTGCCAGCAGCTTAGTCGGCACAGATACGCAGTATTTT. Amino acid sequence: CASSLVGTDTQYF.

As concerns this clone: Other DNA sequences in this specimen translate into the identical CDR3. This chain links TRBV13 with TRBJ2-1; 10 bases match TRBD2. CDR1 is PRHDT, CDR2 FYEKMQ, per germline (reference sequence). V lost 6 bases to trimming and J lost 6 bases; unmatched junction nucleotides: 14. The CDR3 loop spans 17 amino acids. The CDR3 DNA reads TGTGCCAGCAGGTCTTACCGGCCGGGACTAGCGAGCAATGAGCAGTTCTTC. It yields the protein CASRSYRPGLASNEQFF. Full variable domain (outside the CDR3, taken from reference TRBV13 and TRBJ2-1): AAGVIQSPRHLIKEKRETATLKCYPIPRHDTVYWYQQGPGQDPQFLISFYEKMQSDKGSIPDRFSAQQFSDYHSELNMSSLELGDSALYFCASRSYRPGLASNEQFFGPGTRLTVL.

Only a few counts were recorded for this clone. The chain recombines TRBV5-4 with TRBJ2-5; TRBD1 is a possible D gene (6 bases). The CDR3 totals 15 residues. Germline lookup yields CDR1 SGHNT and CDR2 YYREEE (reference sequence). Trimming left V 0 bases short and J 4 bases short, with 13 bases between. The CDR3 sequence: CASSLDQGHGETQYF. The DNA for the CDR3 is TGTGCCAGCAGCTTGGATCAGGGGCATGGAGAGACCCAGTACTTC.

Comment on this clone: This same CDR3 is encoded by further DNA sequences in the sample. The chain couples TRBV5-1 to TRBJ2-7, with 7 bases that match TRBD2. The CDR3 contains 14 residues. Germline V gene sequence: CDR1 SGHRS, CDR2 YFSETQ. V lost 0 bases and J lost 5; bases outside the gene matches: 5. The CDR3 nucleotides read TGCGCCAGCAGCTTGGGACGGAGCGGGAACGAGCAGTACTTC. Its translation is CASSLGRSGNEQYF.

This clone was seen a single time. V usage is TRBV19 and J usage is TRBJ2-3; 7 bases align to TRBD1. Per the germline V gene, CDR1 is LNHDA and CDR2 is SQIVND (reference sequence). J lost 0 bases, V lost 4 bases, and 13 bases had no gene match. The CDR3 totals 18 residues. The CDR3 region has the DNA TGTGCCAGTAGTACCGCACACTCCGACAGGGTCAGCACAGATACGCAGTATTTT. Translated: CASSTAHSDRVSTDTQYF.

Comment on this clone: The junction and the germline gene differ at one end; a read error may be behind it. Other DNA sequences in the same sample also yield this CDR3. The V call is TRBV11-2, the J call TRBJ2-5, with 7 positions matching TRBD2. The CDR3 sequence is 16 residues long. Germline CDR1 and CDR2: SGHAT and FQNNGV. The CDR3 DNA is TGCGCCAGCAGCCTCCGACTAGCAACCAAAAGGGAGACCCAGTACTTC. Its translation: CASSLRLATKRETQYF. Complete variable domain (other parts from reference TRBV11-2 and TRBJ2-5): EAGVAQSPRYKIIEKRQSVAFWCNPISGHATLYWYQQILGQGPKLLIQFQNNGVVDDSQLPKDRFSAERLKGVDSTLKIQPAKLEDSAVYLCASSLRLATKRETQYFGPGTRLLVL.

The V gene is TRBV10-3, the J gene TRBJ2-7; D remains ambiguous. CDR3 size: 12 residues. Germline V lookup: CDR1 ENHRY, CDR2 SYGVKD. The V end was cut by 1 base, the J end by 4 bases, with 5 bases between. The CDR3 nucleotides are TGTGCCATCAGTGAGTTGAGTTACGAGCAGTACTTC. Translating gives CAISELSYEQYF.

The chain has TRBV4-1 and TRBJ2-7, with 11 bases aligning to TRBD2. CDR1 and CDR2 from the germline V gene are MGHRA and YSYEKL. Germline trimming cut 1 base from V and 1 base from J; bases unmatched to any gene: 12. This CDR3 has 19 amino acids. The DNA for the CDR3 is TGCGCCAGCAGCCAAGGGCGAACCGGGACTAGCGGTTATTCCTACGAGCAGTACTTC. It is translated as CASSQGRTGTSGYSYEQYF.

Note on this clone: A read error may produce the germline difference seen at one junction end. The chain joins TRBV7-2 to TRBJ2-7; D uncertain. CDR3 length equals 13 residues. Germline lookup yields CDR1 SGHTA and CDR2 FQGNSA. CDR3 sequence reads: CASSLGGSQRSWF. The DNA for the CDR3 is TGTGCCAGCAGCTTGGGCGGCTCCCAAAGGTCCTGGTTC.

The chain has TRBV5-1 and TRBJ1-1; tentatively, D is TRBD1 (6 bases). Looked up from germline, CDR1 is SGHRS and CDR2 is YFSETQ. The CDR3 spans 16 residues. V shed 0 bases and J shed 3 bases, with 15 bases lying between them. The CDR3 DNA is TGCGCCAGCAGCTTGGTGTCCGGGAAGGGGGACACTGAAGCTTTCTTT. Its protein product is CASSLVSGKGDTEAFF.

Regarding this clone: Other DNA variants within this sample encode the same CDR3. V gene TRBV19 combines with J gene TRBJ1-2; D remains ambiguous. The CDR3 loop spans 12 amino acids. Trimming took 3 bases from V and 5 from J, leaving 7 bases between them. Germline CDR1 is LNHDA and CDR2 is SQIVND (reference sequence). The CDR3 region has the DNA TGTGCCAGTAGTATCAGTGTATATGGCTACACCTTC. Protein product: CASSISVYGYTF. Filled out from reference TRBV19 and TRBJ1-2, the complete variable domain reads DGGITQSPKYLFRKEGQNVTLSCEQNLNHDAMYWYRQDPGQGLRLIYYSQIVNDFQKGDIAEGYSVSREKKESFPLTVTSAQKNPTAFYLCASSISVYGYTFGSGTRLTVV.

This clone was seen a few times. This CDR3 reads CASSYSDRLHEKLFF. Here the CDR3 DNA reads TGTGCCAGCAGTTACTCGGACAGGCTTCATGAAAAACTGTTTTTT. This chain links TRBV6-5 with TRBJ1-4; 7 positions agree with TRBD1. V lost 0 bases to trimming and J lost 6 bases; unmatched junction nucleotides: 4. Germline values: CDR1 MNHEY, CDR2 SVGAGI. The CDR3 runs 15 residues.